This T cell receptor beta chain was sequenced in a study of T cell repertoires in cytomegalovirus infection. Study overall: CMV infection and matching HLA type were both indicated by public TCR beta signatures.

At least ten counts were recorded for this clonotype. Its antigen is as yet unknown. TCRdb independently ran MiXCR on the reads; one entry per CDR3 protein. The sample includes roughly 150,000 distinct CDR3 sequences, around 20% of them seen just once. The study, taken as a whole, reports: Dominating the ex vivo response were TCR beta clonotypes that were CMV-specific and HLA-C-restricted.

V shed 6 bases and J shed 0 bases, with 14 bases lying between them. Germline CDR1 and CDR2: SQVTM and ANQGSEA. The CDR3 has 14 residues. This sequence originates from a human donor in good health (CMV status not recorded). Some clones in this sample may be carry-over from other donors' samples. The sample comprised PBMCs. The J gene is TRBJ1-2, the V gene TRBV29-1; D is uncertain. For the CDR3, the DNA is TGCAGCGTGGTTGATCCCGAAGCTAACTATGGCTACACCTTC. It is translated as CSVVDPEANYGYTF.